This TCR beta chain was retrieved from a study of CD8 T cells in Susac syndrome (dated by TCRdb to 2018 to 2020). Some background on the complete study: The study used repertoire sequencing to test whether antigen drove CD8+ T cell activation and differentiation in Susac syndrome.

Peripheral blood CD8+ and CD4+ T cells from healthy donors, Susac syndrome patients and multiple sclerosis patients were profiled using high-throughput TCR beta sequencing. The healthy donors served as controls matched for age and sex. Bulk CD8+ and CD4+ T cells were purified by magnetic negative isolation, while CD8+ TEMRA cells were enriched using FACS. Blood was drawn into EDTA tubes, processed within 24 hours, and PBMCs were isolated by density gradient centrifugation. PBMCs intended for TCR sequencing were frozen in liquid nitrogen and were later thawed in a 37 degrees C water bath. The sorted or isolated CD4+, CD8+ and CD8+ TEMRA cells reached a purity of at least 90%. V drops 1 base and J drops 6 bases, leaving 10 bases in between. Looking up the germline V gene (reference sequence) yields CDR1 SEHNR and CDR2 FQNEAQ. Taken from cysteine to phenylalanine, the CDR3 has 14 residues. Kept here is only the CDR3 DNA, which spans 42 bases and is read in frame from base 1.

With regard to this clonotype: Its antigen remains unidentified. Per-base quality was not reported, and no clone a single base away is much larger than it.

The investigation overall reported the following: The study acknowledged that relatively few individuals were included in the TCR sequencing and HLA analysis.

RNA was extracted with the RNeasy kit and roughly 0.5 to 1 ug was reverse transcribed using random hexamers. The immunoSEQ multiplex PCR assay, which covers 54 Vbeta and 13 Jbeta segments, was used to amplify TCR beta CDR3 regions. PCR amplification bias was corrected by using a synthetic template baseline for primer optimization and computational correction. The paper's processing steps were these. Reads were assigned to V, D and J genes according to IMGT and analyzed in immunoSEQ Analyzer, with only productive sequences retained. Clonality was calculated as one minus the Shannon entropy normalized by log2 of the number of productive unique sequences. For each patient and control, public and private clones were evaluated within the 100 most prevalent clones. Clones were defined as Susac-specific when absent from the healthy and MS cohorts, from about 970 published viral clones and from other ImmuneACCESS disease sequences. Using fastp at Q25 and MiXCR, TCRdb reprocessed the public reads and kept productive beta chains. Rows matching on CDR3 protein sequence are summarized as one entry with the most common DNA and genes. The V and J calls come from TCRdb's annotation, not from the publication. The sample has 150,000 to 200,000 distinct CDR3 sequences on record, approximately 95% of them singletons. The ten top clones hold 0.1% of the sample.

This clonotype was obtained from a human donor in good health. The sequencing input was CD4+ T cells from PBMCs. The chain is made from TRBV7-9 and TRBJ1-5; TRBD1 is possibly the D segment (6 matching bases). The sequenced DNA: TGTGCCAGCAGCTTAGGGGGGGGCGCTCAGCCCCAGCATTTT. This gives the protein CASSLGGGAQPQHF.